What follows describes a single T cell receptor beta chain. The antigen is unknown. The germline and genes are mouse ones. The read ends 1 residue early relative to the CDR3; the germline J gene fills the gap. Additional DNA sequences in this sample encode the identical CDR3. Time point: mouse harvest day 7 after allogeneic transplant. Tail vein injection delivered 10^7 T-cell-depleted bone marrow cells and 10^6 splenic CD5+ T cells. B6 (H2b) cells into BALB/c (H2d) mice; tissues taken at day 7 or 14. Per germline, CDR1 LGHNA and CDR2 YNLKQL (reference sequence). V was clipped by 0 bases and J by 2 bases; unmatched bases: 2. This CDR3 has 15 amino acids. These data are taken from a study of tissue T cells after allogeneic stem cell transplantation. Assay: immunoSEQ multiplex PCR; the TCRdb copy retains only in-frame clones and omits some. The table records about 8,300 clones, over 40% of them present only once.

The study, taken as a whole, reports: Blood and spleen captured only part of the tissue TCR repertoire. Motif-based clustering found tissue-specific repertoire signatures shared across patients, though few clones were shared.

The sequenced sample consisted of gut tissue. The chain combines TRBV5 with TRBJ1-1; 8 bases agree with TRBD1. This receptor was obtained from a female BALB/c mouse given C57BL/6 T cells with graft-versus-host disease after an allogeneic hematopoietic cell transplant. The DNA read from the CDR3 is TGTGCCAGCAGCCAAGATACAGGGGGTAACACAGAAGTCTTC. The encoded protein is CASSQDTGGNTEVF. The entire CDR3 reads CASSQDTGGNTEVFF.